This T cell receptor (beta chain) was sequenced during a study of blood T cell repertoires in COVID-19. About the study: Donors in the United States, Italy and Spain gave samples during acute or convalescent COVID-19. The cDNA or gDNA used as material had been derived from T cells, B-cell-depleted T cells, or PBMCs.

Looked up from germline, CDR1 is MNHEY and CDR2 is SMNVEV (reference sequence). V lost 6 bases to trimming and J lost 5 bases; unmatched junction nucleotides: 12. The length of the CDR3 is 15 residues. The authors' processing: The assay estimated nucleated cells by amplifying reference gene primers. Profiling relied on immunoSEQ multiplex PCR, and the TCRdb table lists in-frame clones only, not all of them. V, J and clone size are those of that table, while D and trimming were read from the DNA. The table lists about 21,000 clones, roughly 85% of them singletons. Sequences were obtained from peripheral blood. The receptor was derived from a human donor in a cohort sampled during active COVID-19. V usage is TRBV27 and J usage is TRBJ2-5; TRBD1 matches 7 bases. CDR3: CASRRTGAVGETQYF. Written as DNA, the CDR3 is TGTGCCAGCAGGAGAACAGGGGCCGTTGGGGAGACCCAGTACTTC.